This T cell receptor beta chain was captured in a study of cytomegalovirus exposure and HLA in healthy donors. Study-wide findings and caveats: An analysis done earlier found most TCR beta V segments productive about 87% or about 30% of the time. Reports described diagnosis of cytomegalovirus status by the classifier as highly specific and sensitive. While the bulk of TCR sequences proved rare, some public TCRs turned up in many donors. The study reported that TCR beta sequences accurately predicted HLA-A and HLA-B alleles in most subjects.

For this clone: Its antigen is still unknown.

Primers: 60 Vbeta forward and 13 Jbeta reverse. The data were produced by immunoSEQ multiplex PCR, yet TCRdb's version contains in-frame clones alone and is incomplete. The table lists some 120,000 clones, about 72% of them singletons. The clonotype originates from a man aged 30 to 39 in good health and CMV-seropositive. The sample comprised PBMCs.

CDR3 amino acids: CAWTRQDRGQTEAFF. Written as DNA, the CDR3 is TGTGCCTGGACCCGACAGGACAGGGGACAAACTGAAGCTTTCTTT. The chain couples TRBV30 to TRBJ1-1; 9 bases align to TRBD1. The CDR3 covers 15 residues. Trimming at V came to 4 bases and at J to 5 bases, leaving 11 bases not matched to a gene. Germline V gives CDR1 GTSNPN, CDR2 SVGIG (reference sequence).